The 29 T cell receptor beta chains below all came from one sample that was sequenced in a study of technical replicates of blood from several donors. Here immunoSEQ multiplex PCR was the method, and the copy in TCRdb shows in-frame clones only, minus some. In the table there are tens of thousands of clones, approximately 87% of which are singletons. Sequencing was done on a sample of PBMCs. Receptor source: a human donor in good health. Some clones in this sample may be carry-over from other donors' samples.

The chain employs TRBV5-6 and TRBJ1-1; 9 nucleotides agree with TRBD1. Germline V gives CDR1 SGHDT, CDR2 YYEEEE. V was pared by 4 bases and J by 4 bases, with 8 bases of the junction left unmatched. The CDR3 has 15 amino acids. The CDR3 sequence is CASSATGGRGTEAFF. CDR3 DNA sequence: TGTGCCAGCAGCGCAACAGGGGGCCGGGGCACTGAAGCTTTCTTT. The variable domain in full, with the rest retrieved from reference TRBV5-6 and TRBJ1-1, is DAGVTQSPTHLIKTRGQQVTLRCSPKSGHDTVSWYQQALGQGPQFIFQYYEEEERQRGNFPDRFSGHQFPNYSSELNVNALLLGDSALYLCASSATGGRGTEAFFGQGTRLTVV.

This chain uses TRBV5-1 with TRBJ1-3, with 8 nucleotides matching TRBD1. This CDR3 region has 14 residues. Germline V CDR1 and CDR2: SGHRS, YFSETQ. J lost 4 bases, V lost 4 bases, and 4 bases had no gene match. DNA of the CDR3: TGCGCCAGCAGCCCGACAGGGGACGGAAACACCATATATTTT. This translates into CASSPTGDGNTIYF.

In nucleotides, the CDR3 is TGTGCCAGCAGCCAAGATGAGTGGGAGACCCAGTACTTC. This sequence encodes CASSQDEWETQYF. The rearrangement links TRBV4-2 to TRBJ2-5, with unresolved D. V dropped 0 bases and J dropped 5 bases, with 7 bases sitting between them. Germline lookup yields CDR1 LGHNA and CDR2 YNFKEQ. The CDR3 sequence is 13 residues long.

The chain joins TRBV5-4 to TRBJ2-7; D is unclear. Trimming shortened V by 2 bases and J by 0 bases, and 12 bases separated the two germline ends. This CDR3 is built from 15 residues. CDR1 and CDR2 from the germline V gene are SGHNT and YYREEE (reference sequence). CDR3 amino acids: CASSFGGSSSYEQYF. The CDR3 DNA is TGTGCCAGCAGCTTTGGCGGCTCGAGCTCCTACGAGCAGTACTTC.

The rearrangement links TRBV5-1 to TRBJ2-6; D not resolved. The CDR3 length is 17 residues. V gave up 7 bases and J gave up 0 bases, with 17 bases separating them. Looked up from germline, CDR1 is SGHRS and CDR2 is YFSETQ. CDR3: CASLVLWAASGANVLTF. For the CDR3, the DNA is TGCGCCAGCCTGGTCCTCTGGGCTGCCTCTGGGGCCAACGTCCTGACTTTC. Drawing the rest from reference TRBV5-1 and TRBJ2-6, the complete variable domain is KAGVTQTPRYLIKTRGQQVTLSCSPISGHRSVSWYQQTPGQGLQFLFEYFSETQRNKGNFPGRFSGRQFSNSRSEMNVSTLELGDSALYLCASLVLWAASGANVLTFGAGSRLTVL.

The chain has TRBV30 and TRBJ2-2; D perhaps matches TRBD2 (5 bases). Germline V gene sequence: CDR1 GTSNPN, CDR2 SVGIG (reference sequence). The CDR3 is 13 amino acids. Trimming took off 4 bases at V and 5 bases at J, with 11 bases between the two ends. CDR3 residues: CAWKGLPTGELFF. The CDR3 coding sequence is TGTGCCTGGAAAGGACTCCCGACCGGGGAGCTGTTTTTT.

The chain links TRBV4-1 to TRBJ1-3, with a tentative D call TRBD1 (6 bases). Trimming pared 3 bases from V and 3 bases from J, leaving 15 bases between. The CDR3 sequence is 16 residues long. Germline CDR1 and CDR2: MGHRA and YSYEKL. The CDR3 region has the DNA TGCGCCAGCAGCCATTCGGACAGCGGTCTTGGAAACACCATATATTTT. Protein sequence: CASSHSDSGLGNTIYF.

This clone was seen only a few times. The V gene is TRBV7-2, the J gene TRBJ1-5; 8 bases map to TRBD1. Germline CDR1 reads SGHTA; CDR2 reads FQGNSA. V shed 5 bases, J shed 1 base, and the junction held 10 bases outside the gene matches. The CDR3 extends over 17 amino acids. The CDR3, as DNA: TGTGCCAGCAGCCTTACGGGGGACAGGCGGAGCAATCAGCCCCAGCATTTT. It translates to CASSLTGDRRSNQPQHF.

The CDR3 coding sequence is TGCGCCAGCAGCCGCGGGACAGTAGATTCACCCCTCCACTTT. This encodes CASSRGTVDSPLHF. This chain joins TRBV4-3 and TRBJ1-6, with TRBD1 matching over 7 bases. The CDR3 consists of 14 residues. V shed 4 bases, J shed 8 bases, and the junction held 5 bases outside the gene matches. Germline V gene sequence: CDR1 LGHNA, CDR2 YSLEER.

This clone came up once. The chain joins TRBV18 to TRBJ1-1; D not resolved. V shed 3 bases and J shed 0 bases, with 17 bases lying between them. This CDR3 contains 17 residues. Germline V CDR1 and CDR2: KGHSH, LQKENI. CDR3 amino acids: CASSPQGSIDLNTEAFF. CDR3 DNA sequence: TGTGCCAGCTCACCCCAAGGGAGCATCGACCTGAACACTGAAGCTTTCTTT.

V and J are TRBV4-2 and TRBJ2-7; D perhaps matches TRBD1 (5 bases). Trimming left V 0 bases short and J 4 bases short, with 16 bases between. CDR3 length: 16 amino acids. In germline, CDR1 is LGHNA, CDR2 YNFKEQ. CDR3 in DNA: TGTGCCAGCAGCCAAGATTATTGGGGCGCAGGTTACGAGCAGTACTTC. This gives the protein CASSQDYWGAGYEQYF.

In its sample, this clone was seen once. The chain joins TRBV5-4 to TRBJ1-6, with TRBD1 matching 7 bases. The CDR3 covers 17 residues. Trimming took 6 bases from V and 7 from J; bases not matched to a gene: 16. Germline V gene sequence: CDR1 SGHNT, CDR2 YYREEE (reference sequence). In DNA form, the CDR3 reads TGTGCCAGCAAGCCCCCGGGGACAGACAATTCAAATTCACCCCTCCACTTT. Encoded protein: CASKPPGTDNSNSPLHF.

The chain is built from TRBV7-3 and TRBJ1-2; D is undetermined. This CDR3 region has 15 residues. Germline CDR1 and CDR2: SGHTA and FQGTGA. Trimming stripped 5 bases from V and 2 bases from J, with 15 bases between. CDR3 nucleotides: TGTGCCAGCAGCCCATCCGGTGAGAGAAACTATGGCTACACCTTC. Its translation: CASSPSGERNYGYTF.

This clone appeared a single time. The chain combines TRBV18 with TRBJ2-1; 10 positions match TRBD2. V shed 6 bases, J shed 6 bases, and the junction held 2 bases outside the gene matches. CDR1 and CDR2 from the germline V gene are KGHSH and LQKENI. The CDR3 has 13 residues. The CDR3 nucleotides are TGTGCCAGCTCTGTAGCGGGGGGCAATGAGCAGTTCTTC. Its translation is CASSVAGGNEQFF.

This sequence joins TRBV5-1 and TRBJ1-6; 10 nucleotides line up with TRBD1. From germline, CDR1 is SGHRS and CDR2 YFSETQ. V trimming: 4 bases; J trimming: 9 bases; junction bases outside the gene matches: 4. This CDR3 has 14 amino acids. The CDR3 DNA sequence: TGCGCCAGCAGCCAAGACAGGGGGCCTTCACCCCTCCACTTT. Translated, it gives CASSQDRGPSPLHF. The full variable domain, its missing parts supplied by reference TRBV5-1 and TRBJ1-6, is KAGVTQTPRYLIKTRGQQVTLSCSPISGHRSVSWYQQTPGQGLQFLFEYFSETQRNKGNFPGRFSGRQFSNSRSEMNVSTLELGDSALYLCASSQDRGPSPLHFGNGTRLTVT.

The rearrangement links TRBV11-2 to TRBJ2-7; D is ambiguous. Deletions cut 1 base from V and 2 bases from J, with 9 bases between. This CDR3 contains 14 residues. Germline values: CDR1 SGHAT, CDR2 FQNNGV. The chain's CDR3 is CASSLVLPAYEQYF. The CDR3 region has the DNA TGTGCCAGCAGCTTAGTTTTACCGGCCTACGAGCAGTACTTC. The full variable domain, rest sourced from reference TRBV11-2 and TRBJ2-7, is EAGVAQSPRYKIIEKRQSVAFWCNPISGHATLYWYQQILGQGPKLLIQFQNNGVVDDSQLPKDRFSAERLKGVDSTLKIQPAKLEDSAVYLCASSLVLPAYEQYFGPGTRLTVT.

The rearrangement joins TRBV11-2 to TRBJ1-4, with D maybe TRBD1 (5 bases). V lost 4 bases to trimming and J lost 8 bases, with 17 bases between them. CDR1 SGHAT and CDR2 FQNNGV come from the germline V gene. The CDR3 is made up of 15 amino acids. CDR3 sequence reads: CASSSTLGGAEKLFF. CDR3 nucleotide sequence: TGTGCCAGCAGCTCAACCCTGGGGGGTGCAGAAAAACTGTTTTTT.

The gene calls are TRBV5-1 and TRBJ2-4; no clear D gene. Germline assignment: CDR1 SGHRS and CDR2 YFSETQ. The CDR3 runs to 13 residues. V was clipped by 0 bases and J by 9 bases, with 10 bases between them. The CDR3 nucleotides are TGCGCCAGCAGCTTGGCTTACTTAAGCATTCAGTACTTC. It encodes CASSLAYLSIQYF.

This clone occurred once. The rearrangement uses TRBV9 and TRBJ2-1; 10 bases are shared with TRBD2. This CDR3 comprises 16 residues. Germline V gives CDR1 SGDLS, CDR2 YYNGEE. J was trimmed by 4 bases and V by 4 bases; bases with no gene match: 8. This chain's CDR3 is CASSPAGLAEYNEQFF. CDR3 DNA sequence: TGTGCCAGCAGCCCCGCAGGACTAGCGGAGTACAATGAGCAGTTCTTC.

This chain links TRBV7-3 with TRBJ2-3; 7 bases are shared with TRBD1. The V gene's germline CDR1 is SGHTA and CDR2 FQGTGA. Trimming took 5 bases from V and 0 from J; bases not matched to a gene: 2. CDR3 size: 14 residues. The CDR3 region is CASSEGQSTDTQYF. CDR3 coding DNA: TGTGCCAGCAGCGAGGGACAGAGCACAGATACGCAGTATTTT.

The rearrangement links TRBV7-9 to TRBJ1-2, with D unclear. Germline CDR1 and CDR2: SEHNR and FQNEAQ (reference sequence). Trimming removed 3 bases at V and 6 bases at J, with 2 bases between. This CDR3 region has 10 residues. This chain's CDR3 is CASSFNGYTF. CDR3 DNA: TGTGCCAGCAGCTTTAATGGCTACACCTTC.

This clone has a single count. The chain couples TRBV7-9 to TRBJ2-7; D may be TRBD1 (6 bases). Germline CDR1 and CDR2: SEHNR and FQNEAQ (reference sequence). The CDR3 contains 14 residues. Between the trimmed V and J ends, which lost 5 bases and 2 bases, there was a span of 13 bases. The CDR3 region is CASSARTATYEQYF. In nucleotides, the CDR3 is TGTGCCAGCAGCGCCCGGACAGCCACCTACGAGCAGTACTTC.

Here the CDR3 DNA reads TGTGCCAGCAGTCTCAGGGCTACGAACACCGGGGAGCTGTTTTTT. It encodes CASSLRATNTGELFF. The V gene is TRBV6-5, the J gene TRBJ2-2, with D tentatively TRBD1 (5 bases). The CDR3 has 15 amino acids. Germline V gene lookup returns CDR1 MNHEY and CDR2 SVGAGI. The V and J ends lost 5 bases and 0 bases respectively, with 10 bases between them.

V is TRBV12-5 and J is TRBJ1-1; D remains unclear. From germline, CDR1 is LGHNT and CDR2 FRNRAP. Trimming pared 6 bases from V and 1 base from J, leaving 9 bases between. There are 13 residues in the CDR3. CDR3 DNA: TGTGCTAGTGGCCGTGGCAGGAACACTGAAGCTTTCTTT. Its translation: CASGRGRNTEAFF.

The chain employs TRBV7-3 and TRBJ2-1; 10 bases are a match to TRBD2. The CDR3 loop spans 15 amino acids. Germline V CDR1 and CDR2: SGHTA, FQGTGA. V dropped 4 bases and J dropped 8; count of bases not matched to a gene: 8. The CDR3 loop is CASSSAGGPSDEQFF. The CDR3 region has the DNA TGTGCCAGCAGCTCAGCGGGGGGGCCTTCCGATGAGCAGTTCTTC. Supplemented by reference TRBV7-3 and TRBJ2-1, the full variable domain reads GAGVSQTPSNKVTEKGKYVELRCDPISGHTALYWYRQSLGQGPEFLIYFQGTGAADDSGLPNDRFFAVRPEGSVSTLKIQRTERGDSAVYLCASSSAGGPSDEQFFGPGTRLTVL.

The V gene is TRBV5-1, the J gene TRBJ2-7; TRBD2 aligns across 7 bases. The CDR3 length is 16 residues. V was clipped by 6 bases and J by 6 bases; unmatched bases: 18. Germline assignment: CDR1 SGHRS and CDR2 YFSETQ. Written as DNA, the CDR3 is TGCGCCAGCATGCCCAACCTCGGGGCTAGCGGAGGCGAGCAGTACTTC. Amino acid sequence: CASMPNLGASGGEQYF.

J is TRBJ2-3 and V is TRBV4-2; 9 nucleotides align to TRBD1. Germline loops: CDR1 LGHNA, CDR2 YNFKEQ. CDR3 size: 17 residues. The J segment lost 0 bases and the V segment lost 0 bases, leaving 4 bases of the junction unmatched. CDR3 amino acids: CASSQDLGQGSTDTQYF. CDR3 nucleotide sequence: TGTGCCAGCAGCCAAGATTTGGGACAGGGAAGCACAGATACGCAGTATTTT.

The chain uses TRBV7-9 and TRBJ1-5; a possible D gene is TRBD1 (6 bases). V gave up 5 bases and J gave up 11 bases, with 19 bases separating them. Germline CDR1 is SEHNR and CDR2 is FQNEAQ (reference sequence). The CDR3 sequence is 14 residues long. CDR3 in amino acids: CASSLYREGETQHF. CDR3 nucleotides: TGTGCCAGCAGCCTCTACAGGGAGGGGGAAACCCAGCATTTT. Full variable domain (missing parts from reference TRBV7-9 and TRBJ1-5): DTGVSQNPRHKITKRGQNVTFRCDPISEHNRLYWYRQTLGQGPEFLTYFQNEAQLEKSRLLSDRFSAERPKGSFSTLEIQRTEQGDSAMYLCASSLYREGETQHFGDGTRLSIL.

The V call is TRBV15, the J call TRBJ2-7; maybe TRBD2 (6 bases). V shed 5 bases and J shed 0 bases, with 11 bases lying between them. The CDR3 contains 14 residues. Germline V gene lookup returns CDR1 LNHNV and CDR2 YYDKDF (reference sequence). CDR3 region: CATSPGVNSYEQYF. The CDR3 DNA reads as TGTGCCACCAGCCCGGGGGTTAACTCCTACGAGCAGTACTTC.